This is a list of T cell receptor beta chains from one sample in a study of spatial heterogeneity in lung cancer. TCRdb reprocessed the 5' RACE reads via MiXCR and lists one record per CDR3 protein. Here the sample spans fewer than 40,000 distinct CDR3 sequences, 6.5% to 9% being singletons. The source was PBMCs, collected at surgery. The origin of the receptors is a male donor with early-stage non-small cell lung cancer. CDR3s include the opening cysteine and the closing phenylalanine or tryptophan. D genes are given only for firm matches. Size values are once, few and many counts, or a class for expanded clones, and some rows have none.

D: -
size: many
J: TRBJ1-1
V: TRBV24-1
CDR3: CATSDNQGNTEAFF
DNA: TGTGCCACCAGTGATAATCAGGGGAACACTGAAGCTTTCTTT

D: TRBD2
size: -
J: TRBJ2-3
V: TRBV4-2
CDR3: CASSQEGQGGADTQYF
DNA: TGTGCCAGCAGCCAAGAGGGTCAGGGAGGGGCAGATACGCAGTATTTT

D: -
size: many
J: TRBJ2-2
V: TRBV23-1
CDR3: CASSQSRRVPNTGELFF
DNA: TGCGCCAGCAGTCAATCGCGCAGGGTCCCGAACACCGGGGAGCTGTTTTTT

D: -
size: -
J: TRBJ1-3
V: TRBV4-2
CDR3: CASSQMNPIRNTIYF
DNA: TGTGCCAGCAGCCAAATGAACCCTATCCGGAACACCATATATTTT

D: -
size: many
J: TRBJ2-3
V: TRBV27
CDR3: CASSLGLGDTQYF
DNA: TGTGCCAGCAGTCTGGGGCTAGGTGATACGCAGTATTTT

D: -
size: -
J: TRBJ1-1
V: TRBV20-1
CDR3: CSASRQLTEAFF
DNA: TGCAGTGCTAGTAGACAGCTCACTGAAGCTTTCTTT

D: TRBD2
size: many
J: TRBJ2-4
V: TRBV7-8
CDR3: CASSSAGGTKNIQYF
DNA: TGTGCCAGCAGCTCGGCCGGGGGGACCAAAAACATTCAGTACTTC

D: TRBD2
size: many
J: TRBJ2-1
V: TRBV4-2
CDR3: CASRKRGRYNEQFF
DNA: TGTGCCAGCCGAAAGCGGGGGAGGTACAATGAGCAGTTCTTC

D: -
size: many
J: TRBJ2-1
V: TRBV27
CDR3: CASSLITGTSYNEQFF
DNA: TGTGCCAGCAGTCTCATAACCGGGACAAGCTACAATGAGCAGTTCTTC

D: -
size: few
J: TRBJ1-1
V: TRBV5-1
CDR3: CASSWSMQGNTEAFF
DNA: TGCGCCAGCAGCTGGTCAATGCAGGGGAACACTGAAGCTTTCTTT

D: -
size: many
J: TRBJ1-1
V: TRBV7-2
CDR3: CASSLAPGLNTEAFF
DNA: TGTGCCAGCAGCTTAGCGCCAGGGTTGAACACTGAAGCTTTCTTT

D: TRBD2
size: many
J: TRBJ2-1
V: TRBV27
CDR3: CASSGTSGSYEQFF
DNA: TGTGCCAGCAGTGGGACTAGCGGGAGCTATGAGCAGTTCTTC

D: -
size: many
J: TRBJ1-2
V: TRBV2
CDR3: CASSERRNPYGYTF
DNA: TGTGCCAGCAGTGAAAGGAGAAACCCCTATGGCTACACCTTC

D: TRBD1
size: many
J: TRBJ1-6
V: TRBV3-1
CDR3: CASSPLTGANSPLHF
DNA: TGTGCCAGCAGCCCACTGACAGGGGCAAATTCACCCCTCCACTTT

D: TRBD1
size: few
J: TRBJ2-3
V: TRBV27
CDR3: CASSSRTGVSTDTQYF
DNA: TGTGCCAGCAGTTCCAGGACAGGAGTTAGCACAGATACGCAGTATTTT

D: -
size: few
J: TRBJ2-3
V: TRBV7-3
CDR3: CASSFNGGPADTQYF
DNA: TGTGCCAGCAGCTTTAACGGGGGACCCGCCGATACGCAGTATTTT

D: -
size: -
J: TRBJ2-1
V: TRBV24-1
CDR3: CATSDLRREQFF
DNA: TGTGCCACCAGTGATTTGCGTCGGGAGCAGTTCTTC

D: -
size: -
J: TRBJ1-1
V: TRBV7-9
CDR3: CASSLWWAEAFF
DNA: TGTGCCAGCAGCTTATGGTGGGCTGAAGCTTTCTTT

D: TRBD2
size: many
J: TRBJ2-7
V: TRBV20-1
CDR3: CSAPGGLTYEQYF
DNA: TGCAGTGCTCCGGGGGGGCTCACTTACGAGCAGTACTTC

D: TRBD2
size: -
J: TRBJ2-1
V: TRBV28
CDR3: CASKVRGGNNEQFF
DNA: TGTGCCAGCAAAGTCCGGGGGGGGAACAATGAGCAGTTCTTC

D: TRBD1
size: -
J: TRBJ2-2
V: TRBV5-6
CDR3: CASSWTGVIFGELFF
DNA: TGTGCCAGCAGCTGGACAGGGGTTATATTCGGGGAGCTGTTTTTT

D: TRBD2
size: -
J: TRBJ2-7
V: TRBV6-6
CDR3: CASSKTSGAGEQYF
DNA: TGTGCCAGCAGTAAGACTAGCGGGGCGGGCGAGCAGTACTTC

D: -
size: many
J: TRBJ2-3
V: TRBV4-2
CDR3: CASSQAGATDTQYF
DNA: TGTGCCAGCAGCCAAGCCGGGGCCACAGATACGCAGTATTTT

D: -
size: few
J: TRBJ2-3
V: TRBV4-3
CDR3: CASSTDSRTDTQYF
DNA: TGCGCCAGCAGCACGGACAGTCGCACAGATACGCAGTATTTT

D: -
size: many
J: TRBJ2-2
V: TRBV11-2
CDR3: CASSFRSWGNTGELFF
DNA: TGTGCCAGCAGCTTTCGGTCCTGGGGAAACACCGGGGAGCTGTTTTTT

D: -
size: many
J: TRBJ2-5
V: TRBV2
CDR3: CASSVDGLKTQYF
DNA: TGTGCCAGCAGTGTGGACGGCCTGAAGACCCAGTACTTC

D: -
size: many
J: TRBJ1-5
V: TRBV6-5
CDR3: CASSPGGQPNQPQHF
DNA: TGTGCCAGCAGTCCTGGCGGACAGCCTAATCAGCCCCAGCATTTT

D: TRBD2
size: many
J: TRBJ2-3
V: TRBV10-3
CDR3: CAISIAGSTDTQYF
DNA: TGTGCCATCAGTATAGCGGGATCCACAGATACGCAGTATTTT

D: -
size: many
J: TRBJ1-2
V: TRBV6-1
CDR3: CASSEALRIYGYTF
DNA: TGTGCCAGCAGTGAAGCGTTGCGGATCTATGGCTACACCTTC

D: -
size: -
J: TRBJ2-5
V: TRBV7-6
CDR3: CASSLGTEETQYF
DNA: TGTGCCAGCAGCTTAGGGACCGAAGAGACCCAGTACTTC

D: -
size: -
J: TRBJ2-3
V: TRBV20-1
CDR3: CSAPGAVFQPDTQYF
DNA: TGCAGTGCTCCTGGTGCGGTCTTTCAACCGGATACGCAGTATTTT

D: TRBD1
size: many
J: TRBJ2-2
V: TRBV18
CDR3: CASSRDRDAGELFF
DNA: TGTGCCAGCTCACGAGACAGGGACGCCGGGGAGCTGTTTTTT

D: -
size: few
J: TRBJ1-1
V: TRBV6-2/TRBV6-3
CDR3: CASSYRDNTEAFF
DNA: TGTGCCAGCAGTTACCGGGACAACACTGAAGCTTTCTTT

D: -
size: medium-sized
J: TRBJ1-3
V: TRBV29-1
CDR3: CSIGDTGNTIYF
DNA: TGCAGCATCGGGGACACGGGAAACACCATATATTTT

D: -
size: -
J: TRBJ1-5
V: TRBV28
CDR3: CASSWVAAQQPQHF
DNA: TGTGCCAGCAGTTGGGTCGCGGCCCAACAGCCCCAGCATTTT

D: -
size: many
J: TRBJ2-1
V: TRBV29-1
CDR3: CSVYSGVSHHSSYNEQFF
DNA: TGCAGCGTTTATTCTGGGGTCTCGCACCATAGCTCCTACAATGAGCAGTTCTTC

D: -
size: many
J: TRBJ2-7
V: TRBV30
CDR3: CAWSWTVTEEQYF
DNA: TGTGCCTGGAGTTGGACAGTGACTGAAGAGCAGTACTTC

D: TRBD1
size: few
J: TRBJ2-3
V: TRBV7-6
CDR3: CASRSDRALTDTQYF
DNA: TGTGCCAGCCGATCAGACAGGGCCCTCACAGATACGCAGTATTTT

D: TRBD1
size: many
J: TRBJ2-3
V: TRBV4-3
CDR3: CASSQTGDGSDTQYF
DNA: TGCGCCAGCAGCCAGACAGGGGATGGGTCGGATACGCAGTATTTT

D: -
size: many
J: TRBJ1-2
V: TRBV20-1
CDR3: CSAREPLTDRPNYGYTF
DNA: TGCAGTGCTAGAGAGCCACTTACTGACAGGCCTAACTATGGCTACACCTTC

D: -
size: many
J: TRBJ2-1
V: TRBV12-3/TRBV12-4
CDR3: CASSATVNNEQFF
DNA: TGTGCCAGCAGTGCGACAGTAAACAATGAGCAGTTCTTC

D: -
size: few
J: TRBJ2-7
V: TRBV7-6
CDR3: CASSLGQGLTYEQYF
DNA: TGTGCCAGCAGCTTAGGTCAGGGCCTCACCTACGAGCAGTACTTC

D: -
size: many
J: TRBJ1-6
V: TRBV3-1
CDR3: CASSPRHPTNNSPLHF
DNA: TGTGCCAGCAGCCCCCGACACCCCACGAATAATTCACCCCTCCACTTT

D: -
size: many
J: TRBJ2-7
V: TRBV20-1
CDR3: CSASGGNTYEQYF
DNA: TGCAGTGCTTCCGGCGGCAATACCTACGAGCAGTACTTC

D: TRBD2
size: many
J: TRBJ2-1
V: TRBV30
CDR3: CACATSGRYNEQFF
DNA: TGTGCCTGCGCGACTAGCGGGCGCTACAATGAGCAGTTCTTC

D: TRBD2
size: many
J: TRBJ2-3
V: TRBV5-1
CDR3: CASSLNAGAEDTQYF
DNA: TGCGCCAGCAGCTTGAACGCGGGAGCCGAAGATACGCAGTATTTT

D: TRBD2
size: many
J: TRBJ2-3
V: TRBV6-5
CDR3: CASSYSTSGEDTQYF
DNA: TGTGCCAGCAGTTACTCGACTAGCGGGGAAGATACGCAGTATTTT

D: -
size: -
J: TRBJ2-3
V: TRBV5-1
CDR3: CASRSTGSTDTQYF
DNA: TGCGCCAGCAGATCTACAGGGTCGACAGATACGCAGTATTTT

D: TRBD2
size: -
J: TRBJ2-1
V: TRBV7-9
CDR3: CASSWTTSGRAMLSYNEQFF
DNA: TGTGCCAGCAGCTGGACAACTAGCGGGAGGGCCATGTTGTCCTACAATGAGCAGTTCTTC

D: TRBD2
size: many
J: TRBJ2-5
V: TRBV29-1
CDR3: CSTGLAGNQETQYF
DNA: TGCAGCACCGGACTAGCGGGGAACCAAGAGACCCAGTACTTC

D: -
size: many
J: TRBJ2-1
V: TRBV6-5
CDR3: CASSPGGRRTVHEQFF
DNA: TGTGCCAGCAGCCCTGGGGGGCGGAGAACGGTCCATGAGCAGTTCTTC

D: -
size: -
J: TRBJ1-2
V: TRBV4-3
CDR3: CASSHSPNYGYTF
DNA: TGCGCCAGCAGCCACTCACCTAACTATGGCTACACCTTC

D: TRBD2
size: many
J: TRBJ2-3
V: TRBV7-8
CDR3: CASSQLAGGTDTQYF
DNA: TGTGCCAGCAGCCAACTAGCGGGGGGCACAGATACGCAGTATTTT

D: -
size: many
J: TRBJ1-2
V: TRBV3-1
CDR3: CASSQDPGPNIYGYTF
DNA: TGTGCCAGCAGCCAAGATCCGGGACCGAACATCTATGGCTACACCTTC

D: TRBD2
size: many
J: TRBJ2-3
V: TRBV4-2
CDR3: CASSQELAGVDTQYF
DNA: TGTGCCAGCAGCCAAGAATTAGCGGGAGTAGATACGCAGTATTTT

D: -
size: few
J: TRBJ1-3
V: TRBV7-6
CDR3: CASSFGQGRGNTIYF
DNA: TGTGCCAGCAGCTTCGGGCAGGGTAGAGGAAACACCATATATTTT

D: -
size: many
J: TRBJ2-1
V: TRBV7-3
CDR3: CASSPRDGFLPYNEQFF
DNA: TGTGCCAGCAGCCCCAGGGACGGGTTCCTTCCCTACAATGAGCAGTTCTTC